This is a list of T cell receptor beta chains from one sample in a study of T-cell reconstitution after alpha-beta-depleted transplantation in children. TCRdb reprocessed the PCR reads with MiXCR, giving one entry per CDR3 protein. The sample records some 340,000 distinct CDR3 sequences, around a tenth being singletons. The starting material was PBMCs from the stem cell graft donor, obtained from the stem cell graft. All receptors derive from a human donor who donated a stem cell graft to a child with acute lymphoblastic leukemia. The CDR3 runs from the conserved cysteine through the conserved F or W. A D gene is named only where the DNA matches it firmly. Rows may omit the clone size; those that give it use once, few, many or a size class.

v_gene	d_gene	j_gene	abundance	CDR3aa	CDR3nt
TRBV6-1	.	TRBJ1-6	few	CASLMGLRASPLHF	TGTGCCAGCCTAATGGGGTTACGGGCTTCACCCCTCCACTTT
TRBV28	.	TRBJ1-2	.	CASRQNGQYYGYTF	TGTGCCAGCAGGCAGAATGGACAGTACTATGGCTACACCTTC
TRBV4-3	TRBD2	TRBJ2-2	.	CASSQGTSGRPGELFF	TGCGCCAGCAGCCAAGGGACTAGCGGGAGACCCGGGGAGCTGTTTTTT
TRBV7-3	.	TRBJ2-7	.	CASTPPWGVFYEQYF	TGTGCCAGCACCCCTCCGTGGGGAGTTTTCTACGAGCAGTACTTC
TRBV12-3/TRBV12-4	.	TRBJ2-7	.	CASSYSRRRGYEQYF	TGTGCCAGCAGTTACAGCCGACGAAGGGGGTACGAGCAGTACTTC
TRBV7-2	TRBD2	TRBJ2-5	few	CASSLVLAGGRETQYF	TGTGCCAGCAGCTTAGTGCTAGCGGGAGGTCGGGAGACCCAGTACTTC
TRBV10-3	.	TRBJ2-4	.	CAIRTVEGINRNIQYF	TGTGCCATCAGGACAGTCGAGGGGATTAACCGGAACATTCAGTACTTC
TRBV5-6	TRBD2	TRBJ2-3	few	CASSSPGLAGGSMTDTQYF	TGTGCCAGCAGCTCTCCGGGACTAGCGGGAGGATCTATGACAGATACGCAGTATTTT
TRBV5-1	TRBD2	TRBJ2-5	many	CASSLGLAGVYQETQYF	TGCGCCAGCAGCTTGGGGCTAGCGGGAGTATACCAAGAGACCCAGTACTTC
TRBV12-3/TRBV12-4	.	TRBJ1-4	.	CASSHQGRKLFF	TGTGCCAGCAGTCACCAAGGCCGAAAACTGTTTTTT
TRBV12-3/TRBV12-4	TRBD2	TRBJ2-2	.	CASSSGTRRTGELYF	TGTGCCAGCAGTTCCGGGACTAGAAGAACCGGGGAGCTGTATTTT
TRBV4-2	.	TRBJ2-6	.	CASSPGDGSAGANVLTF	TGTGCCAGCAGCCCGGGGGACGGGTCGGCTGGGGCCAACGTCCTGACTTTC
TRBV12-3/TRBV12-4	.	TRBJ1-1	many	CASSFGTVNTEAFF	TGTGCCAGCAGTTTCGGGACCGTAAACACTGAAGCTTTCTTT
TRBV12-3/TRBV12-4	.	TRBJ1-5	.	CASSFLLQGGRQPQHF	TGTGCCAGCAGTTTTTTGTTACAGGGTGGGCGGCAGCCCCAGCATTTT
TRBV20-1	.	TRBJ2-3	many	CSARRSAGAVDTQYF	TGCAGTGCTAGAAGGTCGGCGGGGGCTGTGGATACGCAGTATTTT
TRBV7-9	.	TRBJ2-7	few	CASSLARGIHEQYF	TGTGCCAGCAGCTTAGCTCGAGGGATCCACGAGCAGTACTTC
TRBV5-1	TRBD2	TRBJ2-1	few	CASSSRLALPYNEQFF	TGCGCCAGCAGCTCTAGACTAGCGCTTCCCTACAATGAGCAGTTCTTC
TRBV25-1	.	TRBJ1-2	.	CASLGQSYGYTF	TGTGCCAGCCTGGGACAAAGCTATGGCTACACCTTC